This T cell receptor (beta chain) was found in a study of blood T cell repertoires in COVID-19. Study overall: Spain, Italy and the United States supplied samples that represented acute and convalescent COVID-19. PBMCs, B-cell-depleted T cells, or T cells provided the cDNA or gDNA that made up the material.

This clone was recorded only once. As handled by the study authors: Nucleated cell number was recorded as an estimate derived from reference gene primer amplification. The protocol was immunoSEQ multiplex PCR, while the TCRdb copy is restricted to in-frame clones and leaves out a portion. That table furnishes V, J and clone size, whereas the DNA furnished D and trimming. This sample has roughly 65,000 clones, with about 85% found just once. V gave up 2 bases and J gave up 2 bases; unmatched junction bases: 4. CDR1 and CDR2 from the germline V gene are MDHEN and SYDVKM. The CDR3 covers 15 residues. The source material was peripheral blood. The chain links TRBV28 to TRBJ2-3; 7 nucleotides align to TRBD2. This sequence originates from a woman older than 75 with active or convalescent COVID-19. The CDR3 sequence is CASSLAGDLTDTQYF. CDR3 sequence (DNA): TGTGCCAGCAGTTTAGCGGGGGACCTCACAGATACGCAGTATTTT.